The source of this TCR beta chain is a study of T-cell reconstitution after alpha-beta-depleted transplantation in children. Many counts were recorded for this clonotype. This sample's TCRbeta library carried unique molecular identifier barcodes. TCRdb processed the PCR reads anew with MiXCR; each CDR3 protein has one entry. The sample gives more than 25,000 distinct CDR3 sequences, 5.5% to 7.5% of which show up once; roughly 7% is in the top ten. The material sequenced was PBMCs, mostly from graft donor cells, taken 180 days after TCRalphabeta/CD19-depleted stem cell transplant. This receptor was identified in a male patient younger than 18 who had a stem cell transplant for acute myeloid leukemia, so the T cells may come from the graft donor.

In nucleotides, the CDR3 is TGTGCCAGCAGCCAATCGGAAGCGTGGCGGCTCCAAGAGACCCAGTACTTC. This encodes CASSQSEAWRLQETQYF. This chain uses TRBV3-1 with TRBJ2-5; D remains unclear. The CDR3 is 17 amino acids. Trimming shortened V by 2 bases and J by 1 base, and 17 bases separated the two germline ends. CDR1 is LGHDT and CDR2 is YNNKEL in the germline V gene (reference sequence).